This T cell receptor beta chain was profiled in a study of blood T cell repertoires in COVID-19. Across the whole study: The United States, Italy and Spain were the sources of the acute and convalescent COVID-19 samples.

Original data processing: Cell counts per sample came from amplifying reference gene primers. Clones were read by immunoSEQ multiplex PCR, and TCRdb kept only the in-frame ones, dropping some. V, J and clone size are those of that table, while D and trimming were read from the DNA. The table records hundreds of thousands of clones, more than 70% of them present only once. Participant-reported clinical history was the basis for cohort assignment. The CDR3 length is 15 residues. V was clipped by 3 bases and J by 8 bases; unmatched bases: 5. Germline V gene data show CDR1 as SGHAT and CDR2 as FQDESV (reference sequence). This clone was recorded only once.

Input material: PBMCs or T cells enriched from blood (not recorded which). The genes are TRBV11-1 and TRBJ2-1; 12 nucleotides agree with TRBD2. This clonotype was sampled from a woman between 45 and 60 years old who had recovered from COVID-19. The CDR3 sequence: CASSLTSGSWDEQFF. DNA for the CDR3: TGTGCCAGCAGCTTGACTAGCGGGAGTTGGGATGAGCAGTTCTTC.